The 25 T cell receptor beta chains below come from one sample, sequenced in a study of CD8+ T cells in alopecia areata (dated by TCRdb to 2016 to 2019). This specimen's time point label, per the study, means: less than five weeks on oral tofacitinib. Read against the paper, the sample's treatment or condition label means: oral pan-JAK inhibitor, 5-10 mg twice daily. The protocol used for the library was the immunoSEQ multiplex PCR assay. To provide template for TCR sequencing, every sample had RNA extracted and reverse transcribed into cDNA. TCRdb carries this immuneACCESS record with in-frame sequences only. Its versions omit some clonotypes, under half of them owing to an unresolved V gene in the studies checked, with the rest unexplained. Within this sample are about 140,000 clones, with 82% of them counted one time only. Clones ranked in the top ten supply 20% to 25% of the sample. The material was CD8+ T cells sorted from blood, obtained at week 4, from a patient treated with tofacitinib. The receptors come from a human donor with alopecia areata.

CDR3 region: CASSQRLAGQAPQYF. The DNA for the CDR3 is TGCGCCAGCAGCCAAAGATTGGCGGGTCAAGCGCCCCAGTACTTC. This rearrangement joins TRBV4-3 to TRBJ2-5; maybe TRBD2 (5 bases). Germline lookup yields CDR1 LGHNA and CDR2 YSLEER. V lost 2 bases and J 9 bases, leaving 19 bases between the germline ends. The CDR3 sequence is 15 residues long.

The chain links TRBV15 to TRBJ2-7; tentatively, D is TRBD1 or TRBD2 (5 bases each). Trimming took 1 base from V and 3 from J, leaving 13 bases between them. From germline, CDR1 is LNHNV and CDR2 YYDKDF (reference sequence). This CDR3 comprises 15 residues. The CDR3 reads CATSRAGLGGYEQYF. The DNA of the CDR3 is TGTGCCACCAGCAGAGCAGGGCTCGGAGGCTACGAGCAGTACTTC.

The gene calls are TRBV27 and TRBJ2-1; possible D gene TRBD1, 6 bases. CDR1 is MNHEY and CDR2 is SMNVEV in the germline V gene (reference sequence). Between the trimmed V and J ends, which lost 4 bases and 6 bases, there was a span of 13 bases. This CDR3 spans 14 amino acids. The CDR3 here is CASSWAGDPNEQFF. The CDR3 DNA sequence: TGTGCCAGCAGTTGGGCAGGGGATCCCAATGAGCAGTTCTTC.

CDR3 in amino acids: CATSREDSGEQYF. CDR3 nucleotides: TGTGCCACCAGCAGAGAGGATTCAGGCGAGCAGTACTTC. The chain employs TRBV15 and TRBJ2-7, with D uncertain. Deletions cut 0 bases from V and 6 bases from J, with 9 bases between. The germline V gene encodes CDR1 LNHNV and CDR2 YYDKDF (reference sequence). The CDR3 runs 13 residues.

This rearrangement joins TRBV13 to TRBJ2-5; TRBD1 aligns across 7 bases. Germline V gene data show CDR1 as PRHDT and CDR2 as FYEKMQ (reference sequence). Losses at the gene ends were 5 bases for V and 1 base for J; bases not matched to a gene: 10. The CDR3 runs to 16 residues. This CDR3 reads CASSPSQTGTQETQYF. CDR3 nucleotides: TGTGCCAGCAGCCCATCCCAGACAGGGACCCAAGAGACCCAGTACTTC.

In its sample, this clone was seen once. The CDR3 sequence: CASNEEWPADSYEQYF. The DNA of the CDR3 is TGTGCCAGCAACGAGGAGTGGCCAGCAGACTCCTACGAGCAGTACTTC. This sequence joins TRBV2 and TRBJ2-7; no reliable D call. The V gene's germline CDR1 is SNHLY and CDR2 FYNNEI. The CDR3 totals 16 residues. V was trimmed by 7 bases and J by 0 bases, leaving 19 bases between them.

The gene calls are TRBV10-3 and TRBJ2-2; D remains ambiguous. Germline V gives CDR1 ENHRY, CDR2 SYGVKD. This CDR3 spans 15 amino acids. Trimming took 3 bases from V and 4 from J, leaving 12 bases between them. The CDR3 sequence: CAISDSFRSTGELFF. The CDR3 nucleotides read TGTGCCATCAGTGACTCTTTCCGATCCACCGGGGAGCTGTTTTTT.

This chain connects TRBV6-1 to TRBJ2-7; tentative D call: TRBD1 (5 bases). Trimming removed 5 bases from V and 0 bases from J, with 8 bases in between. The CDR3 runs to 13 residues. Germline V lookup: CDR1 MNHNS, CDR2 SASEGT. In nucleotides, the CDR3 is TGTGCCAGCAGTATGACAGACTCCTACGAGCAGTACTTC. Translating it yields CASSMTDSYEQYF.

The chain uses TRBV7-9 and TRBJ2-3, with D possibly matching TRBD2 (6 bases). CDR1 and CDR2 (germline): SEHNR, FQNEAQ (reference sequence). V lost 6 bases to trimming and J lost 2 bases, with 9 bases between them. The CDR3 is 13 residues long. The CDR3 protein is CASSRGATDTQYF. The DNA for the CDR3 is TGTGCCAGCAGTCGCGGGGCCACAGATACGCAGTATTTT.

The V and J genes are TRBV25-1 and TRBJ2-7; 7 bases align to TRBD2. CDR1 is MGHDK, CDR2 SYGVNS, per germline. V lost 5 bases and J lost 7; bases outside the gene matches: 8. This CDR3 has 13 residues. In nucleotides, the CDR3 is TGTGCCAGCAGTTCCACTGGGGGAGGGGAGCAGTACTTC. This encodes CASSSTGGGEQYF.

The genes are TRBV6-5 and TRBJ2-7, with D possibly matching TRBD1 (6 bases). Germline V CDR1 and CDR2: MNHEY, SVGAGI. V was pared by 0 bases and J by 1 base, with 7 bases between. The CDR3 loop spans 14 amino acids. Here the CDR3 DNA reads TGTGCCAGCAGTTACTCCGGACAGTCCTACGAGCAGTACTTC. Its translation is CASSYSGQSYEQYF.

The chain combines TRBV2 with TRBJ1-1; possibly TRBD1 for D (6 bases). The CDR3 covers 15 residues. In germline, CDR1 is SNHLY, CDR2 FYNNEI. Trimming took off 3 bases at V and 0 bases at J, with 11 bases between the two ends. The CDR3 here is CASSDGGGLNTEAFF. The CDR3, as DNA: TGTGCCAGCAGTGATGGAGGGGGTCTGAACACTGAAGCTTTCTTT.

The chain employs TRBV11-2 and TRBJ1-1; D remains ambiguous. The germline V gene has CDR1 SGHAT and CDR2 FQNNGV. The CDR3 has 14 amino acids. Trimming stripped 2 bases from V and 1 base from J, with 8 bases between. CDR3 sequence reads: CASSLSAANTEAFF. DNA of the CDR3: TGTGCCAGCAGCTTAAGTGCAGCGAACACTGAAGCTTTCTTT.

V is TRBV2 and J is TRBJ2-5, with a weak D call TRBD2 (7 bases). The CDR3 length is 16 residues. V was trimmed by 4 bases and J by 1 base, leaving 16 bases between them. Germline lookup yields CDR1 SNHLY and CDR2 FYNNEI. CDR3 loop: CASSVRGRLSQETQYF. CDR3 DNA sequence: TGTGCCAGCAGTGTGCGGGGGCGCCTTAGCCAAGAGACCCAGTACTTC.

This chain links TRBV15 with TRBJ2-1; 7 nucleotides line up with TRBD1. Trimming at V came to 0 bases and at J to 6 bases, leaving 11 bases not matched to a gene. The germline CDR1 and CDR2 sequences are LNHNV and YYDKDF (reference sequence). The CDR3 loop spans 17 amino acids. The CDR3 reads CATSREPPGTDVNEQFF. In nucleotides, the CDR3 is TGTGCCACCAGCAGAGAACCCCCCGGGACAGATGTCAATGAGCAGTTCTTC.

The V call is TRBV21-1, the J call TRBJ2-7. TRBV21-1 is flagged as a pseudogene. This CDR3 has 15 amino acids. The CDR3 nucleotides read TGTGCCAGCAGCAAAGCCGATTGGGAAGACTACGAGCAGTACTTC. It yields the protein CASSKADWEDYEQYF.

V is TRBV19 and J is TRBJ2-3; 10 bases line up with TRBD2. V gave up 3 bases and J gave up 0 bases; unmatched junction bases: 6. CDR1 and CDR2 from the germline V gene are LNHDA and SQIVND (reference sequence). The CDR3 consists of 17 residues. CDR3 in amino acids: CASSISGGAPSTDTQYF. The CDR3 DNA is TGTGCCAGTAGTATCAGCGGGGGGGCTCCTAGCACAGATACGCAGTATTTT.

This chain links TRBV7-2 with TRBJ2-7; TRBD2 matches 9 bases. The junction had 10 bases not matched to a gene; V was cut back by 5 bases and J by 2 bases. CDR1 SGHTA and CDR2 FQGNSA come from the germline V gene. The CDR3 is 16 residues long. The CDR3 spells CASSLISGGPTYEQYF. The DNA of the CDR3 is TGTGCCAGCAGCCTTATCAGCGGGGGGCCCACCTACGAGCAGTACTTC. The variable domain in full, with the rest retrieved from reference TRBV7-2 and TRBJ2-7, is GAGVSQSPSNKVTEKGKDVELRCDPISGHTALYWYRQSLGQGLEFLIYFQGNSAPDKSGLPSDRFSAERTGGSVSTLTIQRTQQEDSAVYLCASSLISGGPTYEQYFGPGTRLTVT.

The rearrangement links TRBV7-9 to TRBJ2-3; 10 bases line up with TRBD2. The germline gives CDR1 SEHNR, CDR2 FQNEAQ (reference sequence). V gave up 3 bases and J gave up 2 bases; unmatched junction bases: 2. The CDR3 runs 15 residues. This CDR3 reads CASSFSGGNTDTQYF. CDR3 nucleotides: TGTGCCAGCAGCTTTAGCGGGGGGAACACAGATACGCAGTATTTT.

As for this clone: At one end the junction does not follow the germline gene, possibly because of a read error. V and J are TRBV7-7 and TRBJ2-5; D may be TRBD1 or TRBD2 (6 bases each). Germline CDR1 is SSHAT and CDR2 is FNYEAQ (reference sequence). The CDR3 has 15 amino acids. The CDR3 sequence is CASSLGRGDQETQYF. The CDR3 DNA reads as TGTGCTAGCAGCTTGGGTAGGGGGGACCAAGAGACCCAGTACTTC.

The chain joins TRBV7-8 to TRBJ2-1, with TRBD2 matching over 9 bases. The CDR3 contains 17 residues. V lost 4 bases, J lost 8 bases, and 15 bases stayed unmatched. The germline gives CDR1 SGHVS, CDR2 FQNEAQ. The CDR3 is CASSSELAGGPLHEQFF. CDR3 sequence (DNA): TGTGCCAGCAGCTCAGAATTGGCGGGGGGGCCTTTACATGAGCAGTTCTTC.

The gene calls are TRBV27 and TRBJ2-7; D gene uncertain. Germline V gene lookup returns CDR1 MNHEY and CDR2 SMNVEV (reference sequence). V lost 3 bases to trimming and J lost 2 bases, with 8 bases between them. The CDR3 spans 13 residues. In nucleotides, the CDR3 is TGTGCCAGCAGTTTCGGAGATACCTACGAGCAGTACTTC. Translated: CASSFGDTYEQYF.

In its sample, this clone was seen a few times. The genes are TRBV10-3 and TRBJ1-1; 9 bases are a match to TRBD1. V lost 3 bases to trimming and J lost 4 bases; unmatched junction nucleotides: 6. CDR1 is ENHRY and CDR2 is SYGVKD in the germline V gene. The CDR3 is made up of 15 amino acids. The DNA for the CDR3 is TGTGCCATCAGTGACGGACAGGGGACCGGCACTGAAGCTTTCTTT. This gives the protein CAISDGQGTGTEAFF.

This rearrangement joins TRBV4-3 to TRBJ2-1; the D gene could be TRBD1 or TRBD2 (5 bases each). Trimming took off 0 bases at V and 1 base at J, with 13 bases between the two ends. The CDR3 runs 17 residues. Germline V gene sequence: CDR1 LGHNA, CDR2 YSLEER. DNA of the CDR3: TGCGCCAGCAGCCAAGAGGGTTTGAGGGGATCCTACAATGAGCAGTTCTTC. Translating it yields CASSQEGLRGSYNEQFF.

The chain uses TRBV12-5 and TRBJ1-3, with 8 bases that match TRBD1. CDR3 length: 15 residues. V lost 6 bases to trimming and J lost 4 bases; unmatched junction nucleotides: 8. Germline CDR1 is LGHNT and CDR2 is FRNRAP. In DNA form, the CDR3 reads TGTGCTAGTGGCTTCCGGACAGGGTTCGGAAACACCATATATTTT. Amino acid sequence: CASGFRTGFGNTIYF.